These 30 T cell receptor beta chains were sequenced from one sample in a study of Ad26.COV2.S vaccination and SARS-CoV-2 variants. Only in-frame clones appear in the TCRdb table, and some are missing; sequencing was by immunoSEQ multiplex PCR. The sample has 330,000 or so clones; roughly 88% are singletons. Treatment here: roughly 19 received Ad26.COV2.S at low or high dose, single or two shots; 5 received placebo; per-sample allocation not given. Sampling was done on day 63 after the first vaccine or placebo injection. The sequencing used peripheral blood, collected in a trial of Ad26.COV2.S vaccine versus placebo. Receptors originate from a person between 18 and 65 years old who received the Ad26.COV2.S COVID-19 vaccine or a placebo.

This sequence joins TRBV12-3 or TRBV12-4 and TRBJ2-7, with a tentative D call TRBD2 (7 bases). CDR3 length: 13 amino acids. The V and J ends lost 8 bases and 6 bases respectively, with 17 bases between them. The CDR3 reads CASRGAGSGEQYF. CDR3 coding DNA: TGTGCCAGCCGGGGGGCTGGGAGCGGCGAGCAGTACTTC.

The chain joins TRBV11-2 to TRBJ1-3; perhaps TRBD1 as D (5 bases). V lost 2 bases and J lost 8, with 19 bases in between. CDR1 and CDR2 from the germline V gene are SGHAT and FQNNGV. CDR3 size: 16 residues. This chain's CDR3 is CASSLRYQGGQDTIYF. CDR3 DNA sequence: TGTGCCAGCAGCTTAAGGTACCAGGGAGGCCAGGACACCATATATTTT.

The genes are TRBV2 and TRBJ2-2; D is perhaps TRBD1 (5 bases). CDR1 is SNHLY, CDR2 FYNNEI, per germline. The CDR3 is made up of 14 amino acids. Trimming shortened V by 3 bases and J by 1 base, and 6 bases separated the two germline ends. The CDR3 DNA reads as TGTGCCAGCAGTGATACAGGGAACACCGGGGAGCTGTTTTTT. Amino acids: CASSDTGNTGELFF.

CDR3 DNA sequence: TGTGCCAGCAGTGAATCGGTACAGGTCTCTGGGGCCAACGTCCTGACTTTC. Residues: CASSESVQVSGANVLTF. The V call is TRBV6-1, the J call TRBJ2-6, with D tentatively TRBD1 (5 bases). The CDR3 has 17 residues. V was shortened by 2 bases and J by 0 bases, with 11 bases between the two germline ends. Germline CDR1 reads MNHNS; CDR2 reads SASEGT.

The chain has TRBV9 and TRBJ2-1, with 7 nucleotides matching TRBD2. Germline V gene sequence: CDR1 SGDLS, CDR2 YYNGEE. The CDR3 consists of 15 residues. Trimming removed 2 bases from V and 6 bases from J; junction bases left unmatched: 8. CDR3 sequence (DNA): TGTGCCAGCAGCGTTAGCGGGTCTACCTCCAATGAGCAGTTCTTC. This gives the protein CASSVSGSTSNEQFF.

V gene TRBV27 combines with J gene TRBJ1-2; the D is unclear. Germline loops: CDR1 MNHEY, CDR2 SMNVEV (reference sequence). CDR3 size: 14 residues. Trimming took 1 base from V and 8 from J, leaving 14 bases between them. As DNA, the CDR3 is TGTGCCAGCAGTTTATGGCTAGGGAGCGAGGGCTACACCTTC. This encodes CASSLWLGSEGYTF.

Comments on this clone: An end of the junction does not agree with germline; a read error may underlie this. This chain uses TRBV6-5 with TRBJ1-1; D is possibly TRBD1 (6 bases). The length of the CDR3 is 12 residues. Germline V gene data show CDR1 as MNHEY and CDR2 as SVGAGI. The CDR3 protein is CASSSGTSKGIF. The CDR3, as DNA: TGTGCCAGCAGTTCCGGGACATCCAAGGGGATCTTT.

This chain uses TRBV7-3 with TRBJ2-2, with no clear D. The CDR3 is 14 residues long. Germline V gene data show CDR1 as SGHTA and CDR2 as FQGTGA. V gave up 5 bases and J gave up 6 bases, with 13 bases separating them. Here the CDR3 DNA reads TGTGCCAGCAGCGTCCTAACTGCGGCCGGGGAGCTGTTTTTT. This translates into CASSVLTAAGELFF.

CDR3 sequence reads: CASSLSEGVGETQYF. The CDR3, as DNA: TGTGCCAGCAGCTTAAGTGAGGGAGTTGGAGAGACCCAGTACTTC. The V call is TRBV11-3, the J call TRBJ2-5; a possible D gene is TRBD2 (5 bases). Germline-derived CDR1 and CDR2 are SGHNT and YENEEA. CDR3 length: 15 amino acids. V was trimmed by 2 bases and J by 4 bases, leaving 14 bases between them.

The J gene is TRBJ1-1, the V gene TRBV4-2; 7 bases align to TRBD1. Germline V gene sequence: CDR1 LGHNA, CDR2 YNFKEQ. With V trimmed by 4 bases and J by 0 bases, 2 bases remained unmatched. The CDR3 is 14 residues long. DNA for the CDR3: TGTGCCAGCAGCCCGACAGGGCTGAACACTGAAGCTTTCTTT. Protein sequence: CASSPTGLNTEAFF.

The chain is built from TRBV4-3 and TRBJ2-3, with D possibly matching TRBD2 (5 bases). This CDR3 spans 15 amino acids. V was clipped by 4 bases and J by 1 base, with 12 bases between them. From germline, CDR1 is LGHNA and CDR2 YSLEER. The CDR3 nucleotides are TGCGCCAGCAGCCGCCGGAGCGGTGGCACAGATACGCAGTATTTT. Translated, it gives CASSRRSGGTDTQYF.

The chain combines TRBV11-2 with TRBJ2-5, with a possible D match to TRBD2 (6 bases). CDR3 length equals 15 residues. Germline CDR1 SGHAT, CDR2 FQNNGV. V was pared by 3 bases and J by 5 bases, with 16 bases between. CDR3 amino acids: CASSFWDRGGETQYF. The CDR3 DNA reads as TGTGCCAGCAGCTTCTGGGACCGAGGAGGGGAGACCCAGTACTTC.

J is TRBJ1-1 and V is TRBV5-5; D is possibly TRBD1 (6 bases). Per germline, CDR1 SGHKS and CDR2 YYEKEE (reference sequence). V was pared by 3 bases and J by 1 base, with 19 bases between. The CDR3 runs to 17 residues. CDR3 in DNA: TGTGCCAGCAGCTCCGGCGCCCGGGGGCGACGGAACACTGAAGCTTTCTTT. Translating it yields CASSSGARGRRNTEAFF.

This sequence joins TRBV4-3 and TRBJ1-2, with a possible D match to TRBD1 (5 bases). The CDR3 consists of 15 residues. Germline V gives CDR1 LGHNA, CDR2 YSLEER. Trimming removed 3 bases at V and 2 bases at J, with 13 bases between. Written as DNA, the CDR3 is TGCGCCAGCAGCCACGATCCTGGGGGAAACTATGGCTACACCTTC. It specifies CASSHDPGGNYGYTF.

The V call is TRBV18, the J call TRBJ1-4; D remains unclear. The V end lost 2 bases, the J end lost 8 bases, and 9 bases lay between the germline ends. In germline, CDR1 is KGHSH, CDR2 LQKENI. The CDR3 runs 13 residues. The DNA for the CDR3 is TGTGCCAGCTCACCATTGGAGCGAGAAAAACTGTTTTTT. It yields the protein CASSPLEREKLFF.

The chain links TRBV9 to TRBJ2-2; 7 bases are a match to TRBD1. The CDR3 loop spans 17 amino acids. Germline V gene sequence: CDR1 SGDLS, CDR2 YYNGEE. Unmatched junction bases numbered 5, after V lost 0 bases and J lost 0 bases. The CDR3 spells CASSVDMGQPNTGELFF. The CDR3 bases are TGTGCCAGCAGCGTAGATATGGGACAGCCGAACACCGGGGAGCTGTTTTTT. Looking up the rest from reference TRBV9 and TRBJ2-2 gives the full variable domain: DSGVTQTPKHLITATGQRVTLRCSPRSGDLSVYWYQQSLDQGLQFLIQYYNGEERAKGNILERFSAQQFPDLHSELNLSSLELGDSALYFCASSVDMGQPNTGELFFGEGSRLTVL.

The chain links TRBV7-6 to TRBJ2-2; possibly TRBD1 for D (6 bases). The V gene lost 1 base and the J gene lost 1 base, with 13 bases spanning the gap. This CDR3 comprises 17 residues. Germline CDR1 SGHVS, CDR2 FNYEAQ. The CDR3 loop reads CASSLEGVTQNTGELFF. CDR3 sequence (DNA): TGTGCCAGCAGCTTAGAGGGGGTCACCCAGAACACCGGGGAGCTGTTTTTT. The whole variable domain, remainder taken from reference TRBV7-6 and TRBJ2-2, is GAGVSQSPRYKVTKRGQDVALRCDPISGHVSLYWYRQALGQGPEFLTYFNYEAQQDKSGLPNDRFSAERPEGSISTLTIQRTEQRDSAMYRCASSLEGVTQNTGELFFGEGSRLTVL.

The V gene is TRBV2, the J gene TRBJ1-2; 8 bases map to TRBD1. The trim removed 10 bases at V and 8 bases at J, leaving 15 bases unmatched. This CDR3 has 14 residues. Germline values: CDR1 SNHLY, CDR2 FYNNEI. The CDR3: CATVGQATYRGYTF. The CDR3 DNA is TGTGCCACTGTGGGACAGGCAACCTATCGGGGCTACACCTTC.

Only a few counts were recorded for this clone. The chain is built from TRBV18 and TRBJ2-1; no definite D call. This CDR3 has 15 residues. Germline CDR1 and CDR2: KGHSH and LQKENI. The ends were cut back, 0 bases at V and 6 bases at J, with 12 bases in the middle. CDR3 DNA: TGTGCCAGCTCACCACCGGGTGGCGGCCCCAATGAGCAGTTCTTC. Translating gives CASSPPGGGPNEQFF.

V gene TRBV7-2 combines with J gene TRBJ1-5, with D possibly being TRBD1 (6 bases). V was clipped by 0 bases and J by 5 bases, with 20 bases between them. Germline V gene sequence: CDR1 SGHTA, CDR2 FQGNSA. CDR3 size: 18 residues. CDR3 region: CASSLAGQGRIGDQPQHF. CDR3 DNA sequence: TGTGCCAGCAGCTTAGCGGGCCAGGGGCGAATCGGGGATCAGCCCCAGCATTTT.

The rearrangement joins TRBV27 to TRBJ1-5, with TRBD1 identical over 9 bases. There are 15 residues in the CDR3. Unmatched junction bases numbered 4, after V lost 5 bases and J lost 2 bases. Per the germline V gene, CDR1 is MNHEY and CDR2 is SMNVEV (reference sequence). The CDR3 nucleotides read TGTGCCAGCAGTATTCGGACAGGGGGCAATCAGCCCCAGCATTTT. It specifies CASSIRTGGNQPQHF.

V gene TRBV18 combines with J gene TRBJ2-2; tentatively, D is TRBD1 (6 bases). Germline V gives CDR1 KGHSH, CDR2 LQKENI. This CDR3 is 16 amino acids long. Trimming cost V 0 bases and J 1 base, with 9 bases left between them. The CDR3 nucleotides are TGTGCCAGCTCACCACCGTCCAGGGGGAACACCGGGGAGCTGTTTTTT. Translated: CASSPPSRGNTGELFF. The whole variable domain, remainder taken from reference TRBV18 and TRBJ2-2, is NAGVMQNPRHLVRRRGQEARLRCSPMKGHSHVYWYRQLPEEGLKFMVYLQKENIIDESGMPKERFSAEFPKEGPSILRIQQVVRGDSAAYFCASSPPSRGNTGELFFGEGSRLTVL.

V is TRBV4-2 and J is TRBJ2-3, with 9 bases identical to TRBD1. The CDR3 is 18 amino acids. CDR1 LGHNA and CDR2 YNFKEQ come from the germline V gene. The V segment lost 2 bases and the J segment 2 bases; nucleotides outside the gene matches: 11. The CDR3 bases are TGTGCCAGCAGCCAACCCCAGCGCGGGACAGGGTCCACAGATACGCAGTATTTT. Protein: CASSQPQRGTGSTDTQYF.

This clone has only a few counts. The V gene is TRBV7-9, the J gene TRBJ1-1; possibly TRBD1 for D (6 bases). This CDR3 contains 18 residues. Germline CDR1 reads SEHNR; CDR2 reads FQNEAQ (reference sequence). V shed 1 base and J shed 3 bases, with 21 bases lying between them. The CDR3 coding sequence is TGTGCCAGCAGCTTAGTAAGATTGGGGACACTCGTAGACACTGAAGCTTTCTTT. Translating it yields CASSLVRLGTLVDTEAFF.

The chain has TRBV7-2 and TRBJ2-1; 9 bases match TRBD2. Unmatched junction bases numbered 8, after V lost 5 bases and J lost 6 bases. Germline values: CDR1 SGHTA, CDR2 FQGNSA. This CDR3 region has 15 residues. CDR3 sequence: CASSTQRGVTNEQFF. CDR3 DNA: TGTGCCAGCAGCACACAGCGGGGGGTTACCAATGAGCAGTTCTTC. The full variable domain, its missing parts supplied by reference TRBV7-2 and TRBJ2-1, is GAGVSQSPSNKVTEKGKDVELRCDPISGHTALYWYRQSLGQGLEFLIYFQGNSAPDKSGLPSDRFSAERTGGSVSTLTIQRTQQEDSAVYLCASSTQRGVTNEQFFGPGTRLTVL.

V and J are TRBV24-1 and TRBJ2-1; D gene uncertain. V was clipped by 1 base and J by 5 bases, with 2 bases between them. Germline CDR1 reads KGHDR; CDR2 reads SFDVKD. This CDR3 is 12 amino acids long. In DNA form, the CDR3 reads TGTGCCACCAGTGATTTTAACAATGAGCAGTTCTTC. Amino acids: CATSDFNNEQFF.

The chain carries TRBV5-1 and TRBJ1-1; TRBD1 might be the D (6 bases). The CDR3 is made up of 14 amino acids. Trimming took off 6 bases at V and 7 bases at J, with 19 bases between the two ends. The germline CDR1 and CDR2 sequences are SGHRS and YFSETQ. The CDR3 DNA is TGCGCCAGCACCACTGGGGAGGGGGAGTTTGAAGCTTTCTTT. Encoded protein: CASTTGEGEFEAFF.

The chain recombines TRBV11-3 with TRBJ2-1; 15 nucleotides align to TRBD2. Germline V gene data show CDR1 as SGHNT and CDR2 as YENEEA. This CDR3 has 16 amino acids. J lost 6 bases, V lost 4 bases, and 4 bases had no gene match. The CDR3 reads CASSSGLAGGRNEQFF. The CDR3 DNA is TGTGCCAGCAGCTCCGGACTAGCGGGGGGGCGCAATGAGCAGTTCTTC.

The chain recombines TRBV4-2 with TRBJ2-6, with D maybe TRBD2 (5 bases). The CDR3 totals 17 residues. Germline CDR1 is LGHNA and CDR2 is YNFKEQ. V gave up 2 bases and J gave up 0 bases, with 11 bases separating them. CDR3: CASSQRAESSGANVLTF. CDR3 bases: TGTGCCAGCAGCCAAAGAGCGGAGAGCTCTGGGGCCAACGTCCTGACTTTC.

The chain uses TRBV19 and TRBJ2-5; the match to TRBD1 covers 10 bases. The junction had 7 bases not matched to a gene; V was cut back by 10 bases and J by 2 bases. Germline CDR1 LNHDA, CDR2 SQIVND (reference sequence). This CDR3 contains 14 residues. Written as DNA, the CDR3 is TGTGCCACCAGGGACAGGGGCCGACAAGAGACCCAGTACTTC. Translating it yields CATRDRGRQETQYF.